These T cell receptor beta chains were read from a single sample in a study of patients and donors after allogeneic stem cell transplantation. TCRdb independently ran MiXCR on the RT-PCR reads; one entry per CDR3 protein. The repertoire holds about a million distinct CDR3 sequences, with roughly 18% as singletons. Sequencing was carried out using blood, either unsorted or a sorted T cell fraction (not recorded which). All receptors come from a human donor who was either an allogeneic HSCT recipient or a stem cell or donor lymphocyte infusion donor (not recorded which). It is not recorded whose cells these are; they may come from a transplant donor. The CDR3 runs from the conserved cysteine through the conserved F or W. A D gene is named only where the DNA matches it firmly. Clone size is not always given. Where it is, it says once, few, many or a class for expanded clones.

v_gene: TRBV5-1; j_gene: TRBJ2-5; abundance: few; d_gene: TRBD2; CDR3nt: TGCGCCAGCAGCTTGGTCGGGACTAACCCGGGGGAGACCCAGTACTTC; CDR3aa: CASSLVGTNPGETQYF
v_gene: TRBV6-5; j_gene: TRBJ2-2; abundance: -; d_gene: TRBD2; CDR3nt: TGTGCCAGCAGTTATGGAGGCGGGGGAGGTGACACCGGGGAGCTGTTTTTT; CDR3aa: CASSYGGGGGDTGELFF
v_gene: TRBV5-6; j_gene: TRBJ1-1; abundance: -; d_gene: -; CDR3nt: TGTGCCAGCAGCTTGGTTGGGGGGCAGAACACTGAAGCTTTCTTT; CDR3aa: CASSLVGGQNTEAFF
v_gene: TRBV29-1; j_gene: TRBJ2-7; abundance: -; d_gene: -; CDR3nt: TGCAGCGTTGTTAATCTCACGGGCGAGCAGTACTTC; CDR3aa: CSVVNLTGEQYF
v_gene: TRBV9; j_gene: TRBJ1-1; abundance: many; d_gene: -; CDR3nt: TGTGCCAGCAGCGTAGAGGGACAGAACACTGAAGCTTTCTTT; CDR3aa: CASSVEGQNTEAFF
v_gene: TRBV7-9; j_gene: TRBJ2-7; abundance: -; d_gene: -; CDR3nt: TGTGCCAGCAGCTTAGAAGGGTTAAGGAACGAGCAGTACTTC; CDR3aa: CASSLEGLRNEQYF
v_gene: TRBV4-3; j_gene: TRBJ2-1; abundance: many; d_gene: TRBD1; CDR3nt: TGCGCCAGCAGCCAAGGGGGACAGGCCTTCTACAATGAGCAGTTCTTC; CDR3aa: CASSQGGQAFYNEQFF
v_gene: TRBV5-1; j_gene: TRBJ1-3; abundance: -; d_gene: -; CDR3nt: TGCGCCAGCAGCTCAAATACTGGAAACACCATATATTTT; CDR3aa: CASSSNTGNTIYF
v_gene: TRBV2; j_gene: TRBJ2-1; abundance: -; d_gene: -; CDR3nt: TGTGCCAGCAGTGAATCCTCCACCGCACTCTACAATGAGCAGTTCTTC; CDR3aa: CASSESSTALYNEQFF
v_gene: TRBV4-1; j_gene: TRBJ2-2; abundance: few; d_gene: -; CDR3nt: TGCGCCAGCAGCTTTCTGGGCGGCCAAGGAGGGGAGCTGTTTTTT; CDR3aa: CASSFLGGQGGELFF
v_gene: TRBV7-9; j_gene: TRBJ2-7; abundance: -; d_gene: -; CDR3nt: TGTGCCAGCAGCCCTCAGCAGGAGTTCCACGAGCAGTACTTC; CDR3aa: CASSPQQEFHEQYF
v_gene: TRBV12-3/TRBV12-4; j_gene: TRBJ2-7; abundance: -; d_gene: -; CDR3nt: TGTGCCAGCGGGGGCGGGGGATCCTACGAGCAGTACTTC; CDR3aa: CASGGGGSYEQYF
v_gene: TRBV18; j_gene: TRBJ2-7; abundance: -; d_gene: -; CDR3nt: TGTGCCAGCTCAGGGACCGACTACCCTTCCTACGAGCAGTACTTC; CDR3aa: CASSGTDYPSYEQYF
v_gene: TRBV20-1; j_gene: TRBJ2-3; abundance: -; d_gene: TRBD1; CDR3nt: TGCAGTGCGCCTTTCATCAGGGGGAATTTAGATACGCAGTATTTT; CDR3aa: CSAPFIRGNLDTQYF
v_gene: TRBV27; j_gene: TRBJ2-6; abundance: once; d_gene: TRBD1; CDR3nt: TGTGCCAGCGGGACAGGGTCGTCTGGGGCCAACGTCCTGACTTTC; CDR3aa: CASGTGSSGANVLTF
v_gene: TRBV7-8; j_gene: TRBJ2-5; abundance: -; d_gene: TRBD2; CDR3nt: TGTGCCAGCAGCTTAGCACCAGCGGGGGGGAGAGAGACCCAGTACTTC; CDR3aa: CASSLAPAGGRETQYF
v_gene: TRBV4-1; j_gene: TRBJ2-7; abundance: -; d_gene: -; CDR3nt: TGCGCCAGCAGCCAACGGGACCACGAGCAGTACTTC; CDR3aa: CASSQRDHEQYF
v_gene: TRBV7-8; j_gene: TRBJ1-1; abundance: -; d_gene: -; CDR3nt: TGTGCCAGCAGCCTATCGATTACCACTGAAGCTTTCTTT; CDR3aa: CASSLSITTEAFF
v_gene: TRBV25-1; j_gene: TRBJ1-1; abundance: few; d_gene: -; CDR3nt: TGTGCCAGCAGTGAATTCGGGGGGGAAGCTTTCTTT; CDR3aa: CASSEFGGEAFF
v_gene: TRBV11-1; j_gene: TRBJ1-2; abundance: few; d_gene: TRBD1; CDR3nt: TGTGCCAGCAGCTTAGACCCGACAGGGAAGGTCTATGGCTACACCTTC; CDR3aa: CASSLDPTGKVYGYTF
v_gene: TRBV15; j_gene: TRBJ1-5; abundance: -; d_gene: -; CDR3nt: TGTGCCACCAGCAGAGATCTTTTTAGCAATCAGCCCCAGCATTTT; CDR3aa: CATSRDLFSNQPQHF
v_gene: TRBV14; j_gene: TRBJ2-1; abundance: few; d_gene: TRBD2; CDR3nt: TGTTCTCCCGAGGGGCTAGCGGACTCACGCGGAGATGAGCAGTTCTTC; CDR3aa: CSPEGLADSRGDEQFF
v_gene: TRBV4-3; j_gene: TRBJ2-1; abundance: -; d_gene: -; CDR3nt: TGCGCCAGCAGCCAAGATCCGAACCGGTTCAATGAGCAGTTCTTC; CDR3aa: CASSQDPNRFNEQFF
v_gene: TRBV4-2; j_gene: TRBJ2-2; abundance: few; d_gene: -; CDR3nt: TGTGCCAGCAGCCCCCTCCGGGACACCTATGTCGGGGAGCTGTTTTTT; CDR3aa: CASSPLRDTYVGELFF